The following is a T cell receptor (beta chain) sequence with its context. Its antigen is not identified. This entry is derived from a study of T cell responses to AZD1222 COVID-19 vaccine. Whole-study results and caveats: Along spike, vaccine-associated CD4 TCRs were found throughout, with dominance at 160-218 and 743-854. AZD1222 recipients seropositive at baseline numbered only six.

Looked up from germline, CDR1 is SGHRS and CDR2 is YFSETQ. V lost 3 bases, J lost 6 bases, and 6 bases stayed unmatched. The CDR3 covers 14 residues. Sequencing used immunoSEQ multiplex PCR; TCRdb keeps in-frame clones, though not all of them. The sample includes under 150,000 clones, roughly 91% of them seen just once. V is TRBV5-1 and J is TRBJ1-2; 9 nucleotides match TRBD1. The sample in question was peripheral blood, obtained 28 days after the second AZD1222 dose. The source of this sequence is an adult who received the AZD1222 COVID-19 vaccine. For the CDR3, the DNA is TGCGCCAGCAGCTGGGGGACAGGGAAGAATGGCTACACCTTC. This sequence encodes CASSWGTGKNGYTF.